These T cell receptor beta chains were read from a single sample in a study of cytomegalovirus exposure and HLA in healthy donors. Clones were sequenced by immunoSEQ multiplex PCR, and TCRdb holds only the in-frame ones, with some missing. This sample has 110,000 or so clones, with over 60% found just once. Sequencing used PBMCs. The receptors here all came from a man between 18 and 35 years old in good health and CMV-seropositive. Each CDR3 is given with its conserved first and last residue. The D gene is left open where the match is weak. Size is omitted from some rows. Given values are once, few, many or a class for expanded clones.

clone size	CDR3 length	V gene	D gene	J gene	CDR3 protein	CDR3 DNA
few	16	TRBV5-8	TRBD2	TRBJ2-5	CASSPRTSGGFGTQYF	TGTGCCAGCAGCCCACGGACTAGCGGGGGGTTCGGGACCCAGTACTTC
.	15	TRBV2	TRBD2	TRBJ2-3	CASSTSGASTDTQYF	TGTGCCAGCAGTACGAGCGGGGCTAGCACAGATACGCAGTATTTT
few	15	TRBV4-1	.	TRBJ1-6	CASSQLQSGNSPLHF	TGCGCCAGCAGCCAACTCCAGAGCGGTAATTCACCCCTCCACTTT
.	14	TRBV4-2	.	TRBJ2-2	CASSQLTRSGELFF	TGTGCCAGCAGCCAATTGACTAGATCCGGGGAGCTGTTTTTT
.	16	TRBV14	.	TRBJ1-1	CASSQEGQGVNTEAFF	TGTGCCAGCAGCCAAGAAGGGCAGGGTGTGAACACTGAAGCTTTCTTT
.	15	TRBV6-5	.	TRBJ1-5	CASSYARGSNQPQHF	TGTGCCAGCAGTTACGCGCGAGGTAGCAATCAGCCCCAGCATTTT
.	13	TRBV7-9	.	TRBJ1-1	CASSLTGKTEAFF	TGTGCCAGCAGCTTAACAGGGAAGACTGAAGCTTTCTTT
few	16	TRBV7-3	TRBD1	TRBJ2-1	CASSLRTGTSYNEQFF	TGTGCCAGCAGCTTAAGGACAGGGACCTCCTACAATGAGCAGTTCTTC
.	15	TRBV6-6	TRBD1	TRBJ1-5	CASGGGDRGHQPQHF	TGTGCCAGCGGGGGTGGGGACAGGGGCCATCAGCCCCAGCATTTT
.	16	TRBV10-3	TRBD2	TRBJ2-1	CAISEGGAGGYNEQFF	TGTGCCATCAGTGAAGGTGGAGCGGGGGGATACAATGAGCAGTTCTTC
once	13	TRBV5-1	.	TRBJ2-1	CASSFDEVHEQFF	TGCGCCAGCAGCTTTGATGAGGTCCATGAGCAGTTCTTC
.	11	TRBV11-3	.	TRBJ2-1	CASSPNNEQFF	TGTGCCAGCAGCCCAAATAATGAGCAGTTCTTC
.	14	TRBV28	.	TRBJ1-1	CASSLWEGNTEAFF	TGTGCCAGCAGTTTATGGGAGGGGAACACTGAAGCTTTCTTT
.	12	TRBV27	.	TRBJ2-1	CASRMALNEQFF	TGTGCCAGCAGGATGGCCCTCAATGAGCAGTTCTTC
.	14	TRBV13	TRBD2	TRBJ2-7	CASSLRRGGYEQYF	TGTGCCAGCAGCTTACGGCGGGGGGGCTACGAGCAGTACTTC
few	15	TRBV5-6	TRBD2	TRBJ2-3	CASSLTSGGTDTQYF	TGTGCCAGCAGCTTGACTAGCGGGGGCACAGATACGCAGTATTTT
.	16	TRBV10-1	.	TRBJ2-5	CASSITGTRGGETQYF	TGCGCCAGCAGCATTACCGGGACTCGGGGCGGGGAGACCCAGTACTTC
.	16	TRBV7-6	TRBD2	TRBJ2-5	CASSLVSSGGKETQYF	TGTGCCAGCAGCTTGGTATCTAGCGGGGGAAAAGAGACCCAGTACTTC